The 17 T cell receptor beta chains presented below share a single source sample, sequenced in a study of vaccination and CD4 T cells after COVID-19. Treatment denoted: roughly 11-day PBMC culture with coronavirus spike peptide pools or control peptides (ViraFEST assay). These receptors' targets are unknown. Cultured CD4+ T cells had their DNA profiled by the Oncomine TCR Beta short-read assay. One entry per CDR3 protein results from TCRdb running MiXCR on the PCR reads. The table records 6,000 to 7,000 distinct CDR3 sequences, 60% to 80% of them present only once. Sample: CD4+ T cells from blood, cultured in vitro. The receptors shown here come from a human donor who had recovered from COVID-19.

The genes are TRBV2 and TRBJ1-1, with 9 bases that match TRBD1. The CDR3 runs to 14 residues. CDR1 is SNHLY and CDR2 is FYNNEI in the germline V gene. J lost 5 bases, V lost 5 bases, and 6 bases had no gene match. The DNA of the CDR3 is TGTGCCAGCAGTCGGGACAGGGTAGGAACTGAAGCTTTCTTT. This encodes CASSRDRVGTEAFF.

The CDR3 DNA sequence: TGTGCCAGCAGCCTTTGGACAGACAATTCACCCCTCCACTTT. Amino acid sequence: CASSLWTDNSPLHF. The chain combines TRBV7-2 with TRBJ1-6; tentative D call: TRBD1 (6 bases). Germline CDR1 is SGHTA and CDR2 is FQGNSA. V lost 5 bases to trimming and J lost 7 bases, with 12 bases between them. This CDR3 spans 14 amino acids.

This chain links TRBV27 with TRBJ1-6, with D perhaps matching TRBD1 (6 bases). Germline V gene sequence: CDR1 MNHEY, CDR2 SMNVEV (reference sequence). The V end lost 7 bases, the J end lost 10 bases, and 17 bases lay between the germline ends. The CDR3 loop spans 14 amino acids. The CDR3 nucleotides are TGTGCCAGCACCTCGGGGGGCGGTCGATCACCCCTCCACTTT. It specifies CASTSGGGRSPLHF.

The J gene is TRBJ1-1, the V gene TRBV6-1; D might be TRBD1 (5 bases). The CDR3 covers 15 residues. Germline V gives CDR1 MNHNS, CDR2 SASEGT. V lost 1 base and J 3 bases, leaving 12 bases between the germline ends. CDR3 sequence (DNA): TGTGCCAGCAGTGAAGGGGGTTACAGGTACACTGAAGCTTTCTTT. It is translated as CASSEGGYRYTEAFF.

The chain carries TRBV28 and TRBJ1-5; tentative D call: TRBD1 (5 bases). The V gene lost 5 bases and the J gene lost 0 bases, with 8 bases spanning the gap. CDR1 MDHEN and CDR2 SYDVKM come from the germline V gene. This CDR3 is built from 14 residues. The CDR3, as DNA: TGTGCCAGCAGTAACAGGATTAGCAATCAGCCCCAGCATTTT. Protein: CASSNRISNQPQHF.

This clonotype was seen once. This sequence joins TRBV20-1 and TRBJ1-1; no firm D call. Trimming removed 2 bases at V and 5 bases at J, with 12 bases between. The CDR3 has 13 residues. Germline CDR1 DFQATT, CDR2 SNEGSKA (reference sequence). The CDR3 protein is CSARRAPRTEAFF. CDR3 DNA: TGCAGTGCTAGACGGGCCCCTCGGACTGAAGCTTTCTTT.

The rearrangement joins TRBV2 to TRBJ2-2; 7 bases map to TRBD1. CDR1 is SNHLY, CDR2 FYNNEI, per germline. The CDR3 has 16 residues. Trimming cost V 6 bases and J 7 bases; bases outside gene matches: 14. CDR3 nucleotides: TGTGCCAGCAGCCTATTAAGGGGGCGTGTTGGCGGGGAGCTGTTTTTT. It translates to CASSLLRGRVGGELFF.

The chain uses TRBV28 and TRBJ1-4; D remains ambiguous. This CDR3 has 12 residues. Germline CDR1 and CDR2: MDHEN and SYDVKM. V was clipped by 4 bases and J by 0 bases, with 0 bases between them. The CDR3 DNA reads as TGTGCCAGCAGTTCAACTAATGAAAAACTGTTTTTT. Translating it yields CASSSTNEKLFF.

The V call is TRBV7-2, the J call TRBJ2-7; 9 positions agree with TRBD1. Germline CDR1 reads SGHTA; CDR2 reads FQGNSA. Trimming removed 2 bases from V and 6 bases from J; junction bases left unmatched: 2. The CDR3 runs to 13 residues. The CDR3 is CASSLRDRAEQYF. CDR3 coding DNA: TGTGCCAGCAGCTTAAGGGACAGGGCCGAGCAGTACTTC.

This sequence joins TRBV7-2 and TRBJ2-2, with D possibly being TRBD1 (6 bases). Between the trimmed V and J ends, which lost 6 bases and 1 base, there was a span of 9 bases. Germline V CDR1 and CDR2: SGHTA, FQGNSA. The CDR3 loop spans 14 amino acids. Here the CDR3 reads CASRQGWNTGELFF. CDR3 bases: TGTGCCAGCAGACAGGGTTGGAACACCGGGGAGCTGTTTTTT. Based on the CDR3 plus reference TRBV7-2 and TRBJ2-2, the full variable domain is GAGVSQSPSNKVTEKGKDVELRCDPISGHTALYWYRQSLGQGLEFLIYFQGNSAPDKSGLPSDRFSAERTGGSVSTLTIQRTQQEDSAVYLCASRQGWNTGELFFGEGSRLTVL.

V is TRBV19 and J is TRBJ1-2, with unresolved D. The V end lost 6 bases, the J end lost 8 bases, and 13 bases lay between the germline ends. CDR3 length equals 12 residues. In germline, CDR1 is LNHDA, CDR2 SQIVND (reference sequence). This CDR3 is CASSHSNGGYTF. CDR3 bases: TGTGCCAGTAGCCATTCGAACGGGGGCTACACCTTC.

V is TRBV20-1 and J is TRBJ1-1, with TRBD1 as a possible D gene (5 bases). This CDR3 has 14 amino acids. Germline values: CDR1 DFQATT, CDR2 SNEGSKA (reference sequence). Trimming cost V 5 bases and J 5 bases, with 18 bases left between them. Here the CDR3 reads CSAPNPRVGTEAFF. DNA for the CDR3: TGCAGTGCTCCGAACCCCAGGGTTGGGACTGAAGCTTTCTTT.

This clonotype has just a few counts. V usage is TRBV10-3 and J usage is TRBJ1-5; possibly TRBD1 for D (5 bases). The CDR3 covers 13 residues. CDR1 is ENHRY and CDR2 is SYGVKD in the germline V gene. V lost 0 bases, J lost 6 bases, and 6 bases lay in between. DNA of the CDR3: TGTGCCATCAGTGAGTCGGGGGGTCAGCCCCAGCATTTT. Amino acid sequence: CAISESGGQPQHF.

The chain is built from TRBV11-2 and TRBJ2-7; D may be TRBD2 (7 bases). This CDR3 is 14 amino acids long. Germline V gene lookup returns CDR1 SGHAT and CDR2 FQNNGV. Trimming stripped 8 bases from V and 5 bases from J, with 19 bases between. The CDR3, as DNA: TGTGCCAGCGCAGCGGGACACCGGTGGGACGAGCAGTACTTC. This gives the protein CASAAGHRWDEQYF.

This rearrangement joins TRBV11-2 to TRBJ1-2; D unresolved. V was cut by 0 bases and J by 8 bases, with 13 bases left in between. Germline V gives CDR1 SGHAT, CDR2 FQNNGV. The CDR3 runs 14 residues. The CDR3 is CASSLESVGSGYTF. In DNA, the CDR3 is TGTGCCAGCAGCTTAGAATCTGTAGGGAGCGGCTACACCTTC.

Only a few counts were recorded for this clonotype. The chain employs TRBV20-1 and TRBJ1-2; D not certain. V lost 0 bases to trimming and J lost 0 bases, with 8 bases between them. Germline CDR1 DFQATT, CDR2 SNEGSKA (reference sequence). The CDR3 runs to 14 residues. The CDR3 region has the DNA TGCAGTGCTAGAGATCCGGCAGCTAACTATGGCTACACCTTC. Encoded protein: CSARDPAANYGYTF.

The genes are TRBV20-1 and TRBJ1-6; D is uncertain. In germline, CDR1 is DFQATT, CDR2 SNEGSKA (reference sequence). V was shortened by 3 bases and J by 11 bases, with 17 bases between the two germline ends. CDR3 length: 14 amino acids. CDR3 sequence: CSARPPANKAPLHF. The CDR3 coding sequence is TGCAGTGCTAGGCCCCCCGCGAACAAGGCACCCCTCCACTTT.